Each of the 9 T cell receptor beta chains below was sequenced from the same sample in a study of cytomegalovirus exposure and HLA in healthy donors. The table came from immunoSEQ multiplex PCR; TCRdb's copy has only in-frame clones and leaves some out. The sample comprises more than 85,000 clones, about nine tenths of which are singletons, and 2% to 2.5% rests with the top ten. The sample consisted of PBMCs. The receptors shown here come from a woman younger than 30 in good health and CMV-seronegative.

This sequence joins TRBV7-9 and TRBJ2-1; maybe TRBD2 (6 bases). Between the trimmed V and J ends, which lost 6 bases and 9 bases, there was a span of 27 bases. The CDR3 has 17 amino acids. Germline V gene lookup returns CDR1 SEHNR and CDR2 FQNEAQ (reference sequence). The CDR3 loop is CASRATSTTRASTEQFF. DNA of the CDR3: TGTGCCAGCAGAGCAACCTCAACGACTAGGGCCTCTACTGAGCAGTTCTTC.

The chain is built from TRBV29-1 and TRBJ2-3; TRBD2 agrees at 11 bases. With V trimmed by 5 bases and J by 5 bases, 9 bases remained unmatched. The germline V gene has CDR1 SQVTM and CDR2 ANQGSEA. CDR3 length equals 15 residues. CDR3: CSVRLAGPFVDTQYF. The CDR3 region has the DNA TGCAGCGTTAGACTAGCGGGACCCTTTGTAGATACGCAGTATTTT.

This clone showed up just a few times. This chain links TRBV5-1 with TRBJ2-5; TRBD2 matches at 7 bases. Germline V gives CDR1 SGHRS, CDR2 YFSETQ. The CDR3 sequence is 13 residues long. J was trimmed by 4 bases and V by 4 bases; bases with no gene match: 4. CDR3 in DNA: TGCGCCAGCAGCGGGGGGGTTCCAGAGACCCAGTACTTC. As protein: CASSGGVPETQYF.

The chain joins TRBV7-2 to TRBJ2-5, with 7 bases matching TRBD2. The ends lost 0 bases at V and 5 bases at J; junction bases unmatched: 3. The CDR3 is 14 amino acids. Germline V gene lookup returns CDR1 SGHTA and CDR2 FQGNSA. CDR3 nucleotides: TGTGCCAGCAGCTTAGCCGGGAGGAGGGAGACCCAGTACTTC. Amino acids: CASSLAGRRETQYF.

The V and J genes are TRBV7-9 and TRBJ2-1, with D tentatively TRBD1 (5 bases). There are 14 residues in the CDR3. V was shortened by 4 bases and J by 6 bases, with 13 bases between the two germline ends. From germline, CDR1 is SEHNR and CDR2 FQNEAQ (reference sequence). The CDR3 loop is CASSSGQGPNEQFF. The CDR3 DNA reads as TGTGCCAGCAGCTCTGGACAAGGGCCCAATGAGCAGTTCTTC.

V is TRBV5-1 and J is TRBJ2-5; D is possibly TRBD1 (7 bases). Germline CDR1 SGHRS, CDR2 YFSETQ. V lost 6 bases, J lost 9 bases, and 24 bases lay in between. The CDR3 contains 15 residues. Here the CDR3 DNA reads TGCGCCAGCACCCTCTCAGGGGGGCCCGACTGGGCCCAGTACTTC. Residues: CASTLSGGPDWAQYF.

The rearrangement uses TRBV6-5 and TRBJ2-5; no reliable D call. This CDR3 contains 13 residues. Per the germline V gene, CDR1 is MNHEY and CDR2 is SVGAGI. The V end lost 5 bases, the J end lost 2 bases, and 9 bases lay between the germline ends. DNA of the CDR3: TGTGCCAGCAGTCAAATAGTTCAAGAGACCCAGTACTTC. This codes for CASSQIVQETQYF.

This chain connects TRBV2 to TRBJ1-4; D gene uncertain. V lost 10 bases and J 10 bases, leaving 19 bases between the germline ends. The CDR3 loop spans 13 amino acids. The germline gives CDR1 SNHLY, CDR2 FYNNEI. CDR3 DNA: TGTGCCACCAAGAACTCTAACGCGGGAAAACTGTTTTTT. As protein: CATKNSNAGKLFF.

The table lists this clone with a count of one. The genes are TRBV4-2 and TRBJ2-7, with TRBD2 matching over 7 bases. V dropped 4 bases and J dropped 1; count of bases not matched to a gene: 7. CDR1 LGHNA and CDR2 YNFKEQ come from the germline V gene. This CDR3 contains 15 residues. The CDR3 loop reads CASSPTGTKSYEQYF. The CDR3 DNA is TGTGCCAGCAGCCCAACCGGGACTAAATCCTACGAGCAGTACTTC.